This TCR beta chain was found in a study of cytomegalovirus exposure and HLA in healthy donors listed by TCRdb under 2017. About the study as a whole: An earlier analysis of about 560 of the donors reported over 250 Gb of sequence data and 117 million unique TCR beta sequences obtained from some 170 million T cells. Across approximately 400 genotyped donors of the cohort, an average of about 240,000 unique TCR beta nucleotide sequences per donor were sequenced, and around 20% of those sequences were non-productive. An early release covering roughly 600 HLA-typed donors comprised approximately 300 gigabases of sequencing data and 65 million to 100 million unique TCR sequences. The later analysis used no new phenotypic data to find candidate immune exposures, relying instead on TCR beta sequences and their occurrence across donors. The number of donors typed differed by locus, with about 629-640 for A, B, C, DRB1 and DQB1, more than 500 for DQA1, approximately 580 for DPA1, and around 430 for DPB1. The study profiled the T cell repertoires of about 640 subjects by immunosequencing and related them to cytomegalovirus serostatus. All discovery cohort repertoires had been generated on a single sequencing platform. To study patterns of TCR occurrence, a later analysis re-analyzed previously published TCR beta repertoires from several hundred donors and added high-resolution HLA genotyping. Both class I and class II loci were covered by HLA typing, at four-digit resolution. High-throughput TCR immunosequencing, statistical association of individual TCRs with disease status, and machine learning were combined to predict cytomegalovirus infection status. A handful of DR-DQ haplotypes were handled as single units for association and clustering because linkage in the cohort was strong. The study aimed to test whether cataloging public T cell receptors could reveal signatures of past pathogen exposure. An earlier analysis of approximately 500 of the donors applied high-throughput TCR beta sequencing to assess whether each TCR beta V gene segment acted as functional or pseudogenic. Of the roughly 390 genotyped donors, approximately 81% were placed in the genetic ancestry cluster associated with self-reported Caucasian donors. In addition to the first cohort of about 650 subjects, a separate validation cohort of about 120 different subjects was used. Donor age, sex, ethnicity and CMV serostatus were compiled together with the repertoire data. Genome-wide SNP genotypes for about 55% of the roughly 670 donors were used in a later genetic analysis, which treated that subset as a discovery cohort. General study outcomes and caveats: When HLA alleles, especially DR and DQ, strongly co-occurred, TCR associations were difficult to assign to individual alleles. A group of highly shared sequence variants was considered likely to be a technical artifact of the sequencing pipeline. A later genetic analysis reported fewer N-insertions in productive TCRs among donors in an Asian-associated ancestry cluster than the roughly 620-donor mean. According to the authors, the approach could potentially be generalized to other disease states and immunological phenotypes. Presence/absence analyses assumed roughly uniform sequencing depth across donors, an assumption that may not hold. Several of the top co-occurrence clusters appeared to be linked to parvovirus B19, influenza, CMV and Epstein-Barr virus, according to a later analysis. HLA typing was unavailable for some donors at each locus, so association tests used only the typed subset. In a later analysis, HLA-associated TCR beta chains showed more clonal expansion and lower generation probabilities than non-associated chains that were equally common. Only TCR beta chains were sequenced in this cohort, and the absence of alpha or paired-chain data limited detectable features. A further reported finding was that TCR beta sequences accurately predicted the HLA-A and HLA-B alleles for most subjects in the first cohort. About 17 rarely observed V segments, including chromosome 9 orphons, were excluded from the earlier analysis of just under 600 of the donors because counts were too low. While some public TCRs were present in many individuals, most TCR sequences turned up only very rarely across donors. A later analysis found that TCR association rates varied across HLA loci, with DRB1 alleles showing the most associated TCRs and HLA-C alleles the fewest. The only immune exposure information available for the cohort was CMV serostatus. Broadly in line with IMGT annotations, most TCR beta V segments showed up in productive rearrangements about 90% or about 30% of the time in an earlier analysis of 587 of the donors. The classifier was reported to diagnose cytomegalovirus status with high specificity and sensitivity in both the original and validation cohorts. In a later genetic analysis, a missense DCLRE1C variant was associated with V-gene and J-gene trimming of TCR beta chains, and the association was replicated in an independent cohort. The study gave a list of under 200 TCR beta chains associated with cytomegalovirus. Three of the identified cytomegalovirus-associated TCR beta chains were confirmed in vitro to be specific for cytomegalovirus antigens. Some IMGT-functional V segments, including TRBV6-2 and TRBV6-3, could not be told apart with the 87-base-pair reads, so those segments were excluded. Correlated functional status among segregating V segments might be attributable to linkage disequilibrium, but an unknown experimental factor could not be ruled out. At a false discovery rate of 0.05, a later analysis linked some 17,000 TCR beta sequences to specific HLA alleles. Most CMV-associated TCR beta chains appeared to be HLA-restricted in a later analysis, and the HLA associations seemed to be driven largely by CMV exposure.

The CDR3, from cysteine to phenylalanine, totals 16 residues. Here the CDR3 DNA is all that survives: 48 bases in frame from base 1. The V end loses 0 bases and the J end loses 7 bases, and a stretch of 16 bases separates them. For CDR1 and CDR2, the germline V gene lists ENHRY and SYGVKD. With regard to this clone: It has no known antigen specificity. No much larger clonotype is one base removed from it; base qualities were not supplied.

The cohort comprised around 700 healthy bone marrow donors. Cohort members were all nominally healthy when sampled, although unrecorded immune exposures were likely present. The donor tested CMV seronegative and was one of the 352 seronegative cohort members. Every donor gave a peripheral blood sample, and the peripheral blood mononuclear cells from that sample were used for TCR beta sequencing. The Qiagen DNeasy Blood Extraction Kit was used to extract genomic DNA from the blood cell samples. The library was generated by the immunoSEQ multiplex PCR assay. For the multiplex PCR, a mixture combining 60 forward primers for TCR Vbeta segments and 13 reverse primers for TCR Jbeta segments was used. Amplification of the CDR3 region of rearranged TCR beta genes was performed with a multiplex PCR assay on genomic DNA. The Illumina HiSeq System was used to sequence the amplified TCR beta libraries as 87-base-pair reads. As for the authors' bioinformatics: A later analysis counted approximately 76 million unique TCR beta chains across the 666 repertoires, and 9 million to 14 million of these chains were shared by at least two donors. Raw reads were error-corrected and collapsed into unique sequences with a nearest-neighbor algorithm that merged closely related sequences to remove PCR and sequencing errors. Alignment of CDR3 sequences to IMGT reference sequences was used to assign V, D and J gene segments. Each retained sequence needed at least a six-nucleotide match to both a V gene segment and a J gene segment. Rearrangements were called productive when the CDR3 lacked stop codons and stayed in frame with V and J; all others were non-productive. Following IMGT convention, CDR3 was defined as the stretch from the second conserved V-encoded cysteine up to the conserved J-encoded phenylalanine. The earlier analysis of 587 of the donors excluded sequences that lacked an unambiguous match to a single V gene segment. In an earlier analysis of more than 500 of the donors, a V segment was called functional when productive rearrangements were above 56.7%, and segregating when the standard deviation between donors exceeded 5%. A statistical classification framework was built for diagnosing cytomegalovirus status from the catalog of TCR beta chain sequences. In a later analysis, V and J genes were assigned by comparing TCR nucleotide sequences against IMGT/GENE-DB human TR gene sequences. The TCRdist pipeline was used in a later analysis to assign CDR3 sequences and most-parsimonious VDJ recombination scenarios. In a later analysis, each TCR beta chain was defined by its CDR3 amino acid sequence together with its V-gene family, and reads without a unique V-gene family were excluded. To address suspected cross-contamination and a sequencing artifact, a later analysis removed a few hundred highly shared, low-generation-probability nucleotide sequences. In a later analysis, a clonal expansion index for each public chain was calculated from normalized within-repertoire ranks of inferred template counts. In a later analysis, generation probabilities were computed using a VDJ recombination model fitted to out-of-frame rearrangements, and the results were checked against IGoR. In a later analysis, hypergeometric tests were used to score TCR-TCR, TCR-HLA and TCR-CMV co-occurrence, with a repertoire-size bias correction applied to TCR pairs. A later analysis estimated false discovery rates by permuting HLA or CMV assignments 20 times. In a later analysis, co-occurring TCRs were grouped with DBSCAN, and TCRdist sequence similarity was added when clustering was performed within HLA-allele-positive subsets. Repertoires with fewer than 30,000 or more than 120,000 public chains, plus five repertoires with anomalous nucleotide sharing, were excluded from co-occurrence clustering. TCRdb mirrors the immuneACCESS table, restricted to in-frame sequences. Some clones are absent from its copies; in checked studies, under half trace to an unresolved V gene, and the reason for the others is unknown. The D gene and trimming were derived from the DNA, and the V and J assignments and clone size from that table. The sample contains around 200,000 clones, 70% to 85% of them found a single time. The ten largest clones represent about 1.7% of the sample.

The V and J genes are TRBV10-3 and TRBJ2-1, with TRBD1 tentatively as D gene (5 bases match). The TCR was taken from a man between 45 and 60 years old in good health and CMV-seronegative. The sample consisted of PBMCs. The CDR3 protein sequence reads: CAISESLARVINEQFF. In nucleotide form, the sequence is TGTGCCATCAGTGAGTCACTGGCCAGGGTCATAAATGAGCAGTTCTTC.